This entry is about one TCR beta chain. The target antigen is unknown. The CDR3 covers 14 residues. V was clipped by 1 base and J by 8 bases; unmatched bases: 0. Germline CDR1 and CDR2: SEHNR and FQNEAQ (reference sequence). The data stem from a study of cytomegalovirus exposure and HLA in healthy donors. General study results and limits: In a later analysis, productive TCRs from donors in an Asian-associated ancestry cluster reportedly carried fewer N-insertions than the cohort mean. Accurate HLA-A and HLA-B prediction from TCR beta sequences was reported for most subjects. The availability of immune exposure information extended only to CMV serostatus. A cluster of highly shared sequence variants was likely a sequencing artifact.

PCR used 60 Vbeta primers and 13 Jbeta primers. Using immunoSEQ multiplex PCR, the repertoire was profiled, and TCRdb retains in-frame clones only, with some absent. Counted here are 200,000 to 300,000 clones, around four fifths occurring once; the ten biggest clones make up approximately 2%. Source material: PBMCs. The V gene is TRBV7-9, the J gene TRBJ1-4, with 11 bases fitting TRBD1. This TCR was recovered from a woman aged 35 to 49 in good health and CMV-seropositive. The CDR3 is CASSLGTGGEKLFF. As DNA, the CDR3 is TGTGCCAGCAGCTTAGGGACAGGGGGCGAAAAACTGTTTTTT.